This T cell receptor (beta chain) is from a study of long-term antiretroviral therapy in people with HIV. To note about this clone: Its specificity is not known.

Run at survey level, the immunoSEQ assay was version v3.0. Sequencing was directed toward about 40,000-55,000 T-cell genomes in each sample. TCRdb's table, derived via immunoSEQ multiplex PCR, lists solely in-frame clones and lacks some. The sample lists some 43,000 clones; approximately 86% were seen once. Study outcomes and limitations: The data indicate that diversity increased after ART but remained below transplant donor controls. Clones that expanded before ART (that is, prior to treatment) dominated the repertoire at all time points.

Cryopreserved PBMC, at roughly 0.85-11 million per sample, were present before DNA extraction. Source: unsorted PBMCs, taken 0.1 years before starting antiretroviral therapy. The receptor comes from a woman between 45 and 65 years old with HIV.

Written as DNA, the CDR3 is TGTGCCTGGAGTGTGACCGGGACAGGGGATGGAAACACCATATATTTT. As protein: CAWSVTGTGDGNTIYF. The chain uses TRBV30 and TRBJ1-3; TRBD1 matches 10 bases. Germline V lookup: CDR1 GTSNPN, CDR2 SVGIG (reference sequence). V dropped 0 bases and J dropped 3; count of bases not matched to a gene: 5. This CDR3 is built from 16 residues.